Each of the 25 T cell receptor beta chains below was sequenced from the same sample in a study of T-cell reconstitution after alpha-beta-depleted transplantation in children. It was with unique molecular identifiers that the TCRbeta library was prepared. Using its own MiXCR run on the PCR reads, TCRdb lists one record per CDR3 protein. The repertoire holds over 200,000 distinct CDR3 sequences, with approximately 11% as singletons. Source: PBMCs, taken before TCRalphabeta/CD19-depleted stem cell transplant. These receptors came from a child less than two years old with acute myeloid leukemia, due to receive a stem cell transplant.

This clonotype appeared many times. V usage is TRBV15 and J usage is TRBJ1-1; D may be TRBD1 (6 bases). Germline CDR1 is LNHNV and CDR2 is YYDKDF (reference sequence). Trimming pared 0 bases from V and 6 bases from J, leaving 14 bases between. The CDR3 totals 15 residues. This CDR3 reads CATSREEGGRPEAFF. The CDR3 nucleotides read TGTGCCACCAGCAGAGAAGAGGGGGGTAGGCCTGAAGCTTTCTTT.

This clonotype was seen a few times. The chain combines TRBV7-9 with TRBJ2-7, with 9 bases aligning to TRBD2. Germline V gene sequence: CDR1 SEHNR, CDR2 FQNEAQ (reference sequence). The ends lost 3 bases at V and 5 bases at J; junction bases unmatched: 5. This CDR3 contains 14 residues. In DNA form, the CDR3 reads TGTGCCAGCAGCTTGCTAGCGGGGCTCCACGAGCAGTACTTC. Its protein product is CASSLLAGLHEQYF.

At least ten counts were recorded for this clonotype. V gene TRBV5-1 combines with J gene TRBJ2-1; 7 bases line up with TRBD2. This CDR3 is built from 16 residues. Germline-derived CDR1 and CDR2 are SGHRS and YFSETQ. The V segment lost 5 bases and the J segment 1 base; nucleotides outside the gene matches: 9. Here the CDR3 reads CASRGEGPGSYNEQFF. The CDR3 DNA reads as TGCGCCAGCAGGGGGGAGGGACCGGGGTCCTACAATGAGCAGTTCTTC.

This clonotype was observed at least ten times. The chain carries TRBV29-1 and TRBJ1-2, with 7 bases aligning to TRBD1. In germline, CDR1 is SQVTM, CDR2 ANQGSEA. V shed 1 base, J shed 8 bases, and the junction held 19 bases outside the gene matches. The CDR3 length is 17 residues. The CDR3 region is CSVEGHFNRGGARGYTF. The CDR3 DNA is TGCAGCGTTGAAGGACACTTTAACAGGGGAGGGGCGAGAGGCTACACCTTC.

This clonotype was detected only a few times. The V call is TRBV12-5, the J call TRBJ2-2; 7 nucleotides align to TRBD2. Germline CDR1 LGHNT, CDR2 FRNRAP. CDR3 length: 18 amino acids. V dropped 0 bases and J dropped 4; count of bases not matched to a gene: 11. CDR3 nucleotide sequence: TGTGCTAGTGGTTTGGTACTGGGAAGCGGGATTGGCACCGGGGAGCTGTTTTTT. As protein: CASGLVLGSGIGTGELFF.

This clonotype came up many times. The V call is TRBV18, the J call TRBJ2-7, with a weak D call TRBD2 (7 bases). This CDR3 is built from 14 residues. Germline V gene sequence: CDR1 KGHSH, CDR2 LQKENI. The V gene lost 1 base and the J gene lost 4 bases, with 11 bases spanning the gap. CDR3 DNA sequence: TGTGCCAGCTCACCACGCGGGGGCCGGTACGAGCAGTACTTC. This translates into CASSPRGGRYEQYF.

The V and J genes are TRBV28 and TRBJ2-5; D possibly corresponds to TRBD2 (7 bases). The CDR3 runs 13 residues. The germline V gene has CDR1 MDHEN and CDR2 SYDVKM. V was pared by 7 bases and J by 5 bases, with 14 bases between. In DNA form, the CDR3 reads TGTGCCAGCACCCTGAGGGGGGGGGAGACCCAGTACTTC. Amino acid sequence: CASTLRGGETQYF.

This clonotype was seen at least ten times. This sequence joins TRBV5-1 and TRBJ1-2; a weak D match, TRBD1 (5 bases). V lost 5 bases to trimming and J lost 7 bases, with 21 bases between them. The CDR3 is 15 amino acids. Germline V gene sequence: CDR1 SGHRS, CDR2 YFSETQ. The CDR3 sequence: CASRFDSPLLFGYTF. DNA for the CDR3: TGCGCCAGCAGGTTTGACAGCCCGCTGCTGTTTGGCTACACCTTC. The full variable domain, rest sourced from reference TRBV5-1 and TRBJ1-2, is KAGVTQTPRYLIKTRGQQVTLSCSPISGHRSVSWYQQTPGQGLQFLFEYFSETQRNKGNFPGRFSGRQFSNSRSEMNVSTLELGDSALYLCASRFDSPLLFGYTFGSGTRLTVV.

This clonotype was found many times. The rearrangement uses TRBV5-6 and TRBJ2-5, with D uncertain. Trimming removed 2 bases from V and 1 base from J, with 9 bases in between. The CDR3 totals 14 residues. The V gene's germline CDR1 is SGHDT and CDR2 YYEEEE. The CDR3 region has the DNA TGTGCCAGCAGCTTAGGCAGCCTCCAAGAGACCCAGTACTTC. Its protein product is CASSLGSLQETQYF.

This sequence joins TRBV30 and TRBJ2-7; no clear D gene. The germline gives CDR1 GTSNPN, CDR2 SVGIG (reference sequence). V gave up 1 base and J gave up 2 bases, with 9 bases separating them. The CDR3 covers 13 residues. The CDR3 protein is CAWSGKGPYEQYF. The CDR3 DNA reads TGTGCCTGGAGTGGGAAAGGGCCCTACGAGCAGTACTTC.

The CDR3 loop is CASSQGSADTQYF. The DNA for the CDR3 is TGTGCCAGCAGTCAGGGGTCGGCAGATACGCAGTATTTT. This chain connects TRBV12-3 or TRBV12-4 to TRBJ2-3; a possible D gene is TRBD1 (6 bases). Between the trimmed V and J ends, which lost 5 bases and 4 bases, there was a span of 10 bases. The CDR3 spans 13 residues.

On this clonotype itself: This may arise from a read error, as a much more abundant clone is one base away. The chain has TRBV6-5 and TRBJ2-3; D is ambiguous. The CDR3 consists of 15 residues. CDR1 MNHEY and CDR2 SVGAGI come from the germline V gene. CDR3 sequence: CASSYSTVNTDAQYF. In DNA form, the CDR3 reads TGTGCCAGCAGTTACTCCACAGTAAACACAGATGCGCAGTATTTT.

There are many counts of this clonotype. The rearrangement uses TRBV7-8 and TRBJ2-7; TRBD2 aligns across 7 bases. Per the germline V gene, CDR1 is SGHVS and CDR2 is FQNEAQ. This CDR3 comprises 11 residues. After removal of 8 bases from V and 3 bases from J, the junction contained 1 base not matched to a gene. This CDR3 is CASGGGYEQYF. DNA for the CDR3: TGTGCCAGCGGCGGGGGCTACGAGCAGTACTTC.

This clonotype was counted ten times or more. The chain couples TRBV7-6 to TRBJ2-3; D is undetermined. The germline gives CDR1 SGHVS, CDR2 FNYEAQ. The V end lost 4 bases, the J end lost 5 bases, and 7 bases lay between the germline ends. This CDR3 has 12 residues. The CDR3 DNA follows: TGTGCCAGCAGCTCACCGCAAGATACGCAGTATTTT. It specifies CASSSPQDTQYF.

This clonotype was recorded many times. This chain joins TRBV29-1 and TRBJ1-2, with D maybe TRBD1 (5 bases). The CDR3 contains 16 residues. Trimming stripped 6 bases from V and 0 bases from J, with 20 bases between. The germline V gene has CDR1 SQVTM and CDR2 ANQGSEA. The CDR3 sequence: CSVQPTARSTNYGYTF. As DNA, the CDR3 is TGCAGCGTCCAACCGACAGCCCGATCTACTAACTATGGCTACACCTTC.

This clonotype was seen repeatedly, ten times or more. The rearrangement links TRBV5-5 to TRBJ2-5, with D perhaps matching TRBD1 (5 bases). Germline assignment: CDR1 SGHKS and CDR2 YYEKEE (reference sequence). The CDR3 is made up of 16 amino acids. V was pared by 5 bases and J by 1 base, with 18 bases between. The CDR3: CASRFLMGQGQETQYF. CDR3 coding DNA: TGTGCCAGCAGGTTCCTTATGGGGCAGGGCCAAGAGACCCAGTACTTC.

This clonotype was observed at least ten times. This chain uses TRBV7-2 with TRBJ2-1; 12 bases map to TRBD2. Trimming cost V 4 bases and J 4 bases; bases outside gene matches: 11. Germline CDR1 SGHTA, CDR2 FQGNSA. This CDR3 contains 18 residues. The CDR3 nucleotides are TGTGCCAGCAGCTCCCGGGGACTAGCGGGTTCTCATTACAATGAGCAGTTCTTC. It is translated as CASSSRGLAGSHYNEQFF.

As regards this clonotype: A much larger clone lies a single base off, so this may be a read error. The V call is TRBV10-1, the J call TRBJ1-1, with no clear D. Per germline, CDR1 WNHNN and CDR2 SYGVQD (reference sequence). The CDR3 has 13 residues. The ends were cut back, 8 bases at V and 3 bases at J, with 13 bases in the middle. CDR3 bases: TGCGCCAGCCGCCAGACACTGGACACTGAAGCTTTCTTT. It encodes CASRQTLDTEAFF.

This clonotype came up many times. The chain has TRBV24-1 and TRBJ2-1, with 9 bases aligning to TRBD1. The V gene's germline CDR1 is KGHDR and CDR2 SFDVKD. This CDR3 region has 16 residues. V shed 0 bases and J 7 bases; nucleotides not matched to a gene: 6. This CDR3 is CATSDLADRGKNEQFF. Here the CDR3 DNA reads TGTGCCACCAGTGATTTGGCTGACAGGGGGAAGAATGAGCAGTTCTTC.

In this sample, this clonotype turned up many times. This chain connects TRBV9 to TRBJ2-2, with D hard to call. Trimming removed 0 bases at V and 1 base at J, with 4 bases between. Looked up from germline, CDR1 is SGDLS and CDR2 is YYNGEE. There are 14 residues in the CDR3. The CDR3 spells CASSVDRNTGELFF. The CDR3 DNA follows: TGTGCCAGCAGCGTAGATAGGAACACCGGGGAGCTGTTTTTT.

Remarks on this clonotype: A single base separates this from a much larger clone, so it may be a read error. The genes are TRBV11-1 and TRBJ2-7, with no clear D. Germline-derived CDR1 and CDR2 are SGHAT and FQDESV (reference sequence). CDR3 length equals 16 residues. V dropped 4 bases and J dropped 6 bases, with 22 bases sitting between them. CDR3 in DNA: TGTGCCAGCAGCTCCTTCGATTTCGCAGCAAGTTTCGAGCAGTACTTC. As protein: CASSSFDFAASFEQYF.

Notes on this clonotype: Possible read error: a much larger clone is one base away. The rearrangement uses TRBV7-2 and TRBJ2-3, with D unresolved. This CDR3 spans 14 amino acids. Between the trimmed V and J ends, which lost 5 bases and 4 bases, there was a span of 13 bases. CDR1 and CDR2 (germline): SGHTA, FQGNSA. For the CDR3, the DNA is TGTGCCAGCAGCCCCAGCGCGGTTTCAGATACGCAGTATTTT. Translated: CASSPSAVSDTQYF.

This clonotype was counted ten times or more. This sequence joins TRBV5-1 and TRBJ1-1; TRBD1 matches at 8 bases. The CDR3 runs 14 residues. The germline gives CDR1 SGHRS, CDR2 YFSETQ. V shed 4 bases and J 1 base; nucleotides not matched to a gene: 3. CDR3 bases: TGCGCCAGCAGCACCGGACAGGGGAACACTGAAGCTTTCTTT. This codes for CASSTGQGNTEAFF.

There are many counts of this clonotype. V usage is TRBV27 and J usage is TRBJ2-1, with D possibly being TRBD2 (6 bases). The V gene lost 5 bases and the J gene lost 2 bases, with 13 bases spanning the gap. Germline assignment: CDR1 MNHEY and CDR2 SMNVEV (reference sequence). The CDR3 is 15 amino acids. The CDR3 sequence: CASSIGSGTYNEQFF. CDR3 coding DNA: TGTGCCAGCAGTATCGGTAGCGGAACCTACAATGAGCAGTTCTTC.

This clonotype was counted at least ten times. The chain links TRBV10-2 to TRBJ2-2; no firm D call. Trimming left V 6 bases short and J 4 bases short, with 12 bases between. The CDR3 has 14 amino acids. Per the germline V gene, CDR1 is WSHSY and CDR2 is SAAADI. CDR3 sequence (DNA): TGCGCCAGCAGCCCGAACCCGGGCACCGGGGAGCTGTTTTTT. Translating gives CASSPNPGTGELFF.